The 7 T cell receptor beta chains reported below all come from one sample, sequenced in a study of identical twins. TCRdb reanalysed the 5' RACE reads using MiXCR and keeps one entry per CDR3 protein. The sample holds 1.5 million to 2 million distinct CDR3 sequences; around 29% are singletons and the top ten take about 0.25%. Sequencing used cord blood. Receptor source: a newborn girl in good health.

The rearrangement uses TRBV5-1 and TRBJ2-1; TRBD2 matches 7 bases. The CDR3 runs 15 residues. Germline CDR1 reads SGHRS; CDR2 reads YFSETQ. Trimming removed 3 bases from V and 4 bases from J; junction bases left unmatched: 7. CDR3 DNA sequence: TGCGCCAGCAGCTCAGGACTAGGCGGATACAATGAGCAGTTCTTC. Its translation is CASSSGLGGYNEQFF.

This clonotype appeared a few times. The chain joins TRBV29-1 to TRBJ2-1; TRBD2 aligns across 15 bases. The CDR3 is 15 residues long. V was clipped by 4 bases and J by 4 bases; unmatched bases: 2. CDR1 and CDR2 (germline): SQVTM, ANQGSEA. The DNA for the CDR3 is TGCAGCGTTGGTGGACTAGCGGGAGGGTACAATGAGCAGTTCTTC. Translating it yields CSVGGLAGGYNEQFF.

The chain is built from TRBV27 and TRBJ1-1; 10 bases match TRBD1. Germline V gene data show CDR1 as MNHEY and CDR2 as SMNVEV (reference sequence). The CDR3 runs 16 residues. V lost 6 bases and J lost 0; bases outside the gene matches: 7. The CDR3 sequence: CASSLGQGFLNTEAFF. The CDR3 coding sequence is TGTGCCAGCAGCCTGGGACAGGGGTTTCTGAACACTGAAGCTTTCTTT.

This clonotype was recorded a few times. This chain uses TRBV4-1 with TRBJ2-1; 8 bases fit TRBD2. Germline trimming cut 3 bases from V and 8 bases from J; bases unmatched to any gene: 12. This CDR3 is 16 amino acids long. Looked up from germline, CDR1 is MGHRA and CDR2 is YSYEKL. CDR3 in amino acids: CASSHLSGSIVDEQFF. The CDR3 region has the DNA TGCGCCAGCAGCCATTTAAGCGGGAGTATTGTAGATGAGCAGTTCTTC.

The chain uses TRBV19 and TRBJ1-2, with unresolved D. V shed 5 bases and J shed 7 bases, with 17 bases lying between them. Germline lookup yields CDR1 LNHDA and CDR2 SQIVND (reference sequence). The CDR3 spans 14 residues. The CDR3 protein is CASSSRLWEAGYTF. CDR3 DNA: TGTGCCAGTAGTTCACGACTCTGGGAGGCTGGCTACACCTTC. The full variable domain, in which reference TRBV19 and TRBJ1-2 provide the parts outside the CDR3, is DGGITQSPKYLFRKEGQNVTLSCEQNLNHDAMYWYRQDPGQGLRLIYYSQIVNDFQKGDIAEGYSVSREKKESFPLTVTSAQKNPTAFYLCASSSRLWEAGYTFGSGTRLTVV.

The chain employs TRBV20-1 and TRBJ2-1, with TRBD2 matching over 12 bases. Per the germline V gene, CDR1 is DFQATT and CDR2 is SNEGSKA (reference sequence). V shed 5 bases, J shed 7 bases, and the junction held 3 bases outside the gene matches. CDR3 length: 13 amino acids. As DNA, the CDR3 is TGCAGTGCTTGGACTAGCGGGGTTAATGAGCAGTTCTTC. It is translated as CSAWTSGVNEQFF.

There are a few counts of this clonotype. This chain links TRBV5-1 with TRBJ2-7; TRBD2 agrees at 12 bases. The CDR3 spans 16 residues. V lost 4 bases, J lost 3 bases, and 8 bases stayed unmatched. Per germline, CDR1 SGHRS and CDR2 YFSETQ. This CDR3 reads CASSLGLAGKGYEQYF. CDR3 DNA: TGCGCCAGCAGCCTAGGACTAGCGGGAAAAGGCTACGAGCAGTACTTC.